The present entry profiles one TCR beta chain with its context. Additional DNA sequences in this sample encode the identical CDR3. V lost 2 bases, J lost 5 bases, and 10 bases lay in between. In germline, CDR1 is SGHRS, CDR2 YFSETQ. CDR3 size: 13 residues. The sample belongs to a study of blood T cell repertoires in COVID-19. Methods used by the authors: Researchers report that nucleated cell counts were estimated from reference gene primer amplification. Assay: immunoSEQ multiplex PCR; the TCRdb copy retains only in-frame clones and omits some. The DNA was the basis for D and trimming; V, J and clone size are from that table. The data contain roughly 250,000 clones, about 80% of them seen just once; the ten biggest clones take up around 3.4%.

The chain is built from TRBV5-1 and TRBJ2-5, with D perhaps TRBD1 (5 bases). The sequence derives from a woman over 75 with acute or convalescent COVID-19. Material: peripheral blood. Written as DNA, the CDR3 is TGCGCCAGCAGCTTTGGGGCAGGGGAGACCCAGTACTTC. Protein: CASSFGAGETQYF.